The text below deals with one TCR beta chain. These data are taken from a study of blood T cell repertoires in COVID-19. Turning to the study itself: Acute and convalescent COVID-19 specimens originated in the United States, Italy and Spain.

Some clones are missing from TCRdb's copy, which holds only in-frame ones; the method was immunoSEQ multiplex PCR. The sample shows just over 300,000 clones, around 90% of them seen only once. CDR1 is PRHDT and CDR2 is FYEKMQ in the germline V gene (reference sequence). CDR3 length equals 15 residues. The V and J ends lost 2 bases and 5 bases, in that order; junction bases with no gene match: 4. The sequenced material came from peripheral blood. This sequence originates from a young man with active or convalescent COVID-19. The chain combines TRBV13 with TRBJ2-1; 9 bases fit TRBD2. The CDR3 region has the DNA TGTGCCAGCAGCTTAACGCGGGAGGGGGACAATGAGCAGTTCTTC. It is translated as CASSLTREGDNEQFF. The full variable domain, rest sourced from reference TRBV13 and TRBJ2-1, is AAGVIQSPRHLIKEKRETATLKCYPIPRHDTVYWYQQGPGQDPQFLISFYEKMQSDKGSIPDRFSAQQFSDYHSELNMSSLELGDSALYFCASSLTREGDNEQFFGPGTRLTVL.